This note documents a single T cell receptor (beta chain) sequence. As yet, its antigen is unknown. The data originate from a study of T cell repertoires in cytomegalovirus infection. Study-level information: Recently identified HLA-C-restricted CMV epitopes were used, and well-studied HLA-B-restricted CMV epitopes were used as well.

CDR3 length: 15 amino acids. V lost 0 bases to trimming and J lost 4 bases, with 13 bases between them. Germline CDR1 reads SGHKS; CDR2 reads YYEKEE (reference sequence). TCRdb independently ran MiXCR on the reads; one entry per CDR3 protein. This sample has 360,000 or so distinct CDR3 sequences, with about 32% found just once. The clonotype was recovered from a human donor in good health (CMV status not recorded). Some clones in this sample may be carry-over from other donors' samples. The J gene is TRBJ1-2, the V gene TRBV5-5, with D possibly TRBD1 on 6 matching bases. The sequencing here drew on cultured PBMCs, taken from culture after CMV antigen stimulation. CDR3 DNA sequence: TGTGCCAGCAGCTTGGAGCAAGGGGGTATCTATGGCTACACCTTC. Translating it yields CASSLEQGGIYGYTF.